The clone carrying this T cell receptor delta chain occurred a few times. This entry belongs to a study of gamma-delta chains in newborns, infants, children. Study-wide background: Innate gammadelta T cells reportedly expand polyclonally right after birth, driven by microbial exposure, per the title.

TCRdb repeated clone calling on the reads with CATT. The sample records roughly 11,000 delta-chain clones, approximately 3.5% being singletons. V was clipped by 1 base and J by 2 bases, with 8 bases between them. This CDR3 contains 16 residues. CDR1 GEAIGNYY and CDR2 EKD come from the germline V gene. V gene TRDV2 combines with J gene TRDJ3; D gene ambiguous. Sequencing was done on a sample of blood. The source of this sequence is a child who was a newborn, infant or young child, either healthy, febrile or measles-vaccinated (not recorded which). The CDR3 coding sequence is TGTGCCTGTGACACTCTAAGTACCTGGGACACCCGACAGATGTTTTTC. It is translated as CACDTLSTWDTRQMFF.